This is a list of T cell receptor beta chains from one sample in a study of blood T cell repertoires in COVID-19. Sequencing used immunoSEQ multiplex PCR; TCRdb keeps in-frame clones, though not all of them. The table shows some 190,000 clones, with roughly 88% occurring only once. Sequencing was performed on peripheral blood. These receptors all come from a human donor with active or convalescent COVID-19. The donor label of this sample is uncertain. Both conserved end residues are part of each CDR3. The order of the fields is clone size, D gene, J gene, V gene, CDR3 DNA, CDR3 protein. D genes are given only for firm matches. Some rows have no size entry. The others give once, few or many, or a class for an expanded clone.

clone_size: -
d_call: TRBD1
j_call: TRBJ1-4
v_call: TRBV7-9
cdr3_nt: TGTGCCAGCAGTAGAGGGACAGGGATAAAACTGTTTTTT
cdr3_aa: CASSRGTGIKLFF

clone_size: -
d_call: TRBD2
j_call: TRBJ2-3
v_call: TRBV24-1
cdr3_nt: TGTGCCACCAGTGGCGGTTTGGGGACTAGCGGGAGACCAGATACGCAGTATTTT
cdr3_aa: CATSGGLGTSGRPDTQYF

clone_size: -
d_call: TRBD1
j_call: TRBJ1-3
v_call: TRBV19
cdr3_nt: TGTGCCAGTAGTACGGCGGGGGACAGGCGTTCTGGAAACACCATATATTTT
cdr3_aa: CASSTAGDRRSGNTIYF

clone_size: -
d_call: TRBD2
j_call: TRBJ2-1
v_call: TRBV5-1
cdr3_nt: TGCGCCAGCAGCTTGGCCGGGACTAGCGGTTACAATGAGCAGTTCTTC
cdr3_aa: CASSLAGTSGYNEQFF

clone_size: once
d_call: -
j_call: TRBJ1-1
v_call: TRBV24-1
cdr3_nt: TGTGCCACCAGGAGGGCCGGTGGGACTGAAGCTTTCTTT
cdr3_aa: CATRRAGGTEAFF

clone_size: -
d_call: TRBD2
j_call: TRBJ2-2
v_call: TRBV30
cdr3_nt: TGTGCCTGGAGTCGGCTAGCGGGACGAACCGGGGAGCTGTTTTTT
cdr3_aa: CAWSRLAGRTGELFF

clone_size: -
d_call: TRBD2
j_call: TRBJ2-1
v_call: TRBV5-5
cdr3_nt: TGTGCCAGCAGCTTTCCCGGGACAGGGTTAGCGGGAGGGCCATCCATGGAGCAGTTCTTC
cdr3_aa: CASSFPGTGLAGGPSMEQFF

clone_size: -
d_call: TRBD1
j_call: TRBJ1-2
v_call: TRBV6-5
cdr3_nt: TGTGCCAGCAGTCCCACGTGGATTACAGGGGACGGCTACACCTTC
cdr3_aa: CASSPTWITGDGYTF

clone_size: -
d_call: -
j_call: TRBJ1-2
v_call: TRBV10-3
cdr3_nt: TGTGCCATCGGTAGGCAGGATGGCTACACCTTC
cdr3_aa: CAIGRQDGYTF

clone_size: few
d_call: -
j_call: TRBJ2-7
v_call: TRBV4-3
cdr3_nt: TGCGCCAGCAGCCAGTCTGGACTCTCGATGAGGGAGCAGTACTTC
cdr3_aa: CASSQSGLSMREQYF

clone_size: -
d_call: -
j_call: TRBJ1-2
v_call: TRBV4-3
cdr3_nt: TGCGCCAGCAGCCAAGATCCAGGGATGATCTATGGCTACACCTTC
cdr3_aa: CASSQDPGMIYGYTF

clone_size: -
d_call: TRBD1
j_call: TRBJ2-7
v_call: TRBV29-1
cdr3_nt: TGCAGCGTTGTAGACATCACAGGGGCCGCCTACGAGCAGTACTTC
cdr3_aa: CSVVDITGAAYEQYF

clone_size: -
d_call: TRBD2
j_call: TRBJ2-5
v_call: TRBV4-2
cdr3_nt: TGTGCCAGCAGCCAAGAGACTAGCGGGGGGCCCGGGACCCAGTACTTC
cdr3_aa: CASSQETSGGPGTQYF

clone_size: once
d_call: -
j_call: TRBJ1-2
v_call: TRBV6-6
cdr3_nt: TGTGCCAGCAGTGCCCGGGACATCGCTAAGGGCCACACCTTC
cdr3_aa: CASSARDIAKGHTF

clone_size: -
d_call: -
j_call: TRBJ1-6
v_call: TRBV7-9
cdr3_nt: TGTGCCAGCAGCCCAAATTCACCCCTCCACTTT
cdr3_aa: CASSPNSPLHF

clone_size: -
d_call: -
j_call: TRBJ2-3
v_call: TRBV2
cdr3_nt: TGTGCCAGCAGCCCGGGGGAGACCTACACAGATACGCAGTATTTT
cdr3_aa: CASSPGETYTDTQYF

clone_size: -
d_call: -
j_call: TRBJ2-5
v_call: TRBV4-3
cdr3_nt: TGCGCCAGCAGCCAAGATTCGACCGAGGTAGAGACCCAGTACTTC
cdr3_aa: CASSQDSTEVETQYF

clone_size: -
d_call: -
j_call: TRBJ1-6
v_call: TRBV4-3
cdr3_nt: TGCGCCAGCAGCCAAGATTATGGGGGATGGAGGGGACCCCTCCACTTT
cdr3_aa: CASSQDYGGWRGPLHF

clone_size: once
d_call: -
j_call: TRBJ2-2
v_call: TRBV10-1
cdr3_nt: TGCGCCAGCAGTGAGGGGAGGCGGGATATCGGGGAGCTGTTTTTT
cdr3_aa: CASSEGRRDIGELFF

clone_size: -
d_call: -
j_call: TRBJ2-1
v_call: TRBV12-5
cdr3_nt: TGTGCTAGTGGTCCCAGGGGAGAGGGGATATCCCCTAACTACAATGAGCAGTTCTTC
cdr3_aa: CASGPRGEGISPNYNEQFF

clone_size: -
d_call: TRBD1
j_call: TRBJ1-2
v_call: TRBV19
cdr3_nt: TGTGCCAGTCGGACAGGGTCCTATGGCTACACCTTC
cdr3_aa: CASRTGSYGYTF

clone_size: -
d_call: -
j_call: TRBJ2-3
v_call: TRBV2
cdr3_nt: TGTGCCAGCAGTGAATCGGTACAGGGTCGGGGAACAGATACGCAGTATTTT
cdr3_aa: CASSESVQGRGTDTQYF

clone_size: -
d_call: -
j_call: TRBJ2-1
v_call: TRBV2
cdr3_nt: TGTGCCAGCAGTGAAGGTGGGGGCCGAAGCAATGAGCAGTTCTTC
cdr3_aa: CASSEGGGRSNEQFF

clone_size: -
d_call: -
j_call: TRBJ2-3
v_call: TRBV5-4
cdr3_nt: TGTGCCAGCACCCCTGGACAAGGGGGCACAGATACGCAGTATTTT
cdr3_aa: CASTPGQGGTDTQYF

clone_size: -
d_call: TRBD2
j_call: TRBJ2-1
v_call: TRBV19
cdr3_nt: TGTGCCAGTAGTTCGGGACTAGCGGGAGGCAATGAGCAGTTCTTC
cdr3_aa: CASSSGLAGGNEQFF

clone_size: -
d_call: -
j_call: TRBJ1-1
v_call: TRBV6-5
cdr3_nt: TGTGCCAGCACTCGAGGGAACACTGAAGCTTTCTTT
cdr3_aa: CASTRGNTEAFF

clone_size: -
d_call: TRBD1
j_call: TRBJ1-5
v_call: TRBV18
cdr3_nt: TGTGCCAGCTCTCAACAGGGGGTGGGTCAGCCCCAGCATTTT
cdr3_aa: CASSQQGVGQPQHF

clone_size: -
d_call: -
j_call: TRBJ2-3
v_call: TRBV24-1
cdr3_nt: TGTGCCACCAGTTACGGTTCTACCGCCCCTAGCACAGATACGCAGTATTTT
cdr3_aa: CATSYGSTAPSTDTQYF

clone_size: -
d_call: TRBD2
j_call: TRBJ2-1
v_call: TRBV19
cdr3_nt: TGTGCCAGTAGTATAGGGCGGGGGGTAACCTACAATGAGCAGTTCTTC
cdr3_aa: CASSIGRGVTYNEQFF

clone_size: -
d_call: TRBD2
j_call: TRBJ2-7
v_call: TRBV3-1/TRBV3-2
cdr3_nt: TGTGCCAGCAGCCAAGAGGGACTACCGAGATCCTACGAGCAGTACTTC
cdr3_aa: CASSQEGLPRSYEQYF

clone_size: -
d_call: -
j_call: TRBJ2-1
v_call: TRBV5-1
cdr3_nt: TGCGCCAGCAGCGACGACGGACAGTTCAATGAGCAGTTCTTC
cdr3_aa: CASSDDGQFNEQFF

clone_size: few
d_call: TRBD1
j_call: TRBJ1-1
v_call: TRBV7-2
cdr3_nt: TGTGCCAGCAGCTCCAGGGGGCTAAGCGCTGAAGCTTTCTTT
cdr3_aa: CASSSRGLSAEAFF

clone_size: -
d_call: -
j_call: TRBJ2-1
v_call: TRBV7-3
cdr3_nt: TGTGCCAGCAGCCCAAGCGGCAATGAGCAGTTCTTC
cdr3_aa: CASSPSGNEQFF

clone_size: once
d_call: TRBD1
j_call: TRBJ2-3
v_call: TRBV7-9
cdr3_nt: TGTGCCAGCAGCCCGGACAGGGGCACAGATACGCAGTATTTT
cdr3_aa: CASSPDRGTDTQYF

clone_size: -
d_call: -
j_call: TRBJ2-3
v_call: TRBV13
cdr3_nt: TGTGCCAGCAGGCCATTAACCAGTCCCACAGATACGCAGTATTTT
cdr3_aa: CASRPLTSPTDTQYF

clone_size: -
d_call: -
j_call: TRBJ2-2
v_call: TRBV3-1/TRBV3-2
cdr3_nt: TGTGCCAGCTATCCGAGGGGGGAGCTGTTTTTT
cdr3_aa: CASYPRGELFF

clone_size: few
d_call: TRBD1
j_call: TRBJ2-2
v_call: TRBV7-9
cdr3_nt: TGTGCCAGCAGCTACTCCGGGACAGGGTCCGGGGAGCTGTTTTTT
cdr3_aa: CASSYSGTGSGELFF

clone_size: -
d_call: -
j_call: TRBJ2-3
v_call: TRBV11-3
cdr3_nt: TGTGCCAGCAGCCCCCTGGGCGCTCTCACAGATACGCAGTATTTT
cdr3_aa: CASSPLGALTDTQYF

clone_size: -
d_call: TRBD1
j_call: TRBJ1-3
v_call: TRBV5-1
cdr3_nt: TGCGCCAGCAGCTTGGAACCGACAGGGGCGAGCGGAAACACCATATATTTT
cdr3_aa: CASSLEPTGASGNTIYF

clone_size: -
d_call: -
j_call: TRBJ1-6
v_call: TRBV7-9
cdr3_nt: TGTGCCAGCAGCTTTACAGGCGGTTCACCCCTCCACTTT
cdr3_aa: CASSFTGGSPLHF

clone_size: -
d_call: -
j_call: TRBJ2-7
v_call: TRBV7-9
cdr3_nt: TGTGCCAGCAGTCTAGGCCCTCTTGGGGGGACGATCTACGAGCAGTACTTC
cdr3_aa: CASSLGPLGGTIYEQYF

clone_size: -
d_call: -
j_call: TRBJ1-5
v_call: TRBV10-3
cdr3_nt: TGTGCCACCCAGCACGGGGGGTCAAGCAATCAGCCCCAGCATTTT
cdr3_aa: CATQHGGSSNQPQHF

clone_size: -
d_call: -
j_call: TRBJ2-2
v_call: TRBV6-5
cdr3_nt: TGTGCCATCGAACGGGACACAGGCACCACCGGGGAGCTGTTTTTT
cdr3_aa: CAIERDTGTTGELFF

clone_size: -
d_call: TRBD2
j_call: TRBJ2-7
v_call: TRBV29-1
cdr3_nt: TGCAGCGTTGTTGCGGGAGCCTACGAGCAGTACTTC
cdr3_aa: CSVVAGAYEQYF

clone_size: few
d_call: -
j_call: TRBJ1-5
v_call: TRBV6-1
cdr3_nt: TGTGCCAGCAGTGAGGGGGCGGAGGTTCAGCCCCAGCATTTT
cdr3_aa: CASSEGAEVQPQHF

clone_size: -
d_call: -
j_call: TRBJ2-2
v_call: TRBV10-3
cdr3_nt: TGTGCCATCAGTGACGGTGGCAGGGTGAAGGCCACCGGGGAGCTGTTTTTT
cdr3_aa: CAISDGGRVKATGELFF

clone_size: -
d_call: -
j_call: TRBJ1-1
v_call: TRBV6-2/TRBV6-3
cdr3_nt: TGTGCCAGCAGTTACTCGAATCCTAGGAGACAGCGAGGTTTCTTT
cdr3_aa: CASSYSNPRRQRGFF

clone_size: -
d_call: -
j_call: TRBJ2-3
v_call: TRBV30
cdr3_nt: TGTGCCTGGACTCGGGTTTTGAATACGCAGTATTTT
cdr3_aa: CAWTRVLNTQYF

clone_size: -
d_call: TRBD2
j_call: TRBJ2-7
v_call: TRBV4-2
cdr3_nt: TGTGCCAGCAGCCATCGGACTAGCGGTCCGGCGAGGTGCGAGCAGTACTTC
cdr3_aa: CASSHRTSGPARCEQYF

clone_size: -
d_call: -
j_call: TRBJ2-3
v_call: TRBV2
cdr3_nt: TGTGCCAGCAGGGGGGGGCCGTCGACGGATACGCAGTATTTT
cdr3_aa: CASRGGPSTDTQYF

clone_size: -
d_call: -
j_call: TRBJ2-7
v_call: TRBV7-9
cdr3_nt: TGTGCCAGCAGCCATCAACGCCTCATAGAAGAGCAGTACTTC
cdr3_aa: CASSHQRLIEEQYF

clone_size: -
d_call: -
j_call: TRBJ2-2
v_call: TRBV4-3
cdr3_nt: TGCGCCAGCAGCCACCTAGCCGTTGCGAACACCGGGGAGCTGTTTTTT
cdr3_aa: CASSHLAVANTGELFF

clone_size: -
d_call: TRBD1
j_call: TRBJ2-2
v_call: TRBV18
cdr3_nt: TGTGCCAGCTCACGGGACAGGGGGCTCACCGGGGAGCTGTTTTTT
cdr3_aa: CASSRDRGLTGELFF

clone_size: once
d_call: -
j_call: TRBJ2-5
v_call: TRBV5-4
cdr3_nt: TGTGCCAGCAGCCCCCGGACACTGGACCTCCAAGAGACCCAGTACTTC
cdr3_aa: CASSPRTLDLQETQYF

clone_size: few
d_call: TRBD1
j_call: TRBJ2-7
v_call: TRBV15
cdr3_nt: TGTGCCACCAGCAGGGTGGCCGGGACAGGGGGCTACGAGCAGTACTTC
cdr3_aa: CATSRVAGTGGYEQYF

clone_size: -
d_call: -
j_call: TRBJ1-1
v_call: TRBV10-3
cdr3_nt: TGTGCCACCCTGTCCCGGGACACTGAAGCTTTCTTT
cdr3_aa: CATLSRDTEAFF

clone_size: once
d_call: -
j_call: TRBJ2-3
v_call: TRBV19
cdr3_nt: TGTGCCAGTAGTACCTCCCCGCGTGGGACTAGCACAGATACGCAGTATTTT
cdr3_aa: CASSTSPRGTSTDTQYF

clone_size: -
d_call: -
j_call: TRBJ2-7
v_call: TRBV1
cdr3_nt: TGCACCAGCAGCCAAGGGGAGAAACTCTACGGGCAGTACTTC
cdr3_aa: CTSSQGEKLYGQYF

clone_size: once
d_call: TRBD1
j_call: TRBJ1-2
v_call: TRBV9
cdr3_nt: TGTGCCAGCAGAAAACAGGGGAGCAATGGCTACACCTTC
cdr3_aa: CASRKQGSNGYTF